This TCR beta chain emerged from a study of blood T cell repertoires in COVID-19. Under the authors' procedure: Reference gene primer amplification gave estimated nucleated cell counts. Clones were read by immunoSEQ multiplex PCR, and TCRdb kept only the in-frame ones, dropping some. V and J calls and clone size come straight from that table; D and trimming were deduced from the DNA. The sample shows tens of thousands of clones, roughly four fifths of them seen only once. The TCR originated in a woman in her 70s with COVID-19, enrolled during active disease. Sample: peripheral blood.

CDR3 nucleotide sequence: TGTGCCAGCTCTCAACGGGACAGGGTTAATGAAAAACTGTTTTTT. Protein product: CASSQRDRVNEKLFF. V is TRBV18 and J is TRBJ1-4; 9 nucleotides agree with TRBD1. Germline lookup yields CDR1 KGHSH and CDR2 LQKENI. There are 15 residues in the CDR3. V lost 6 bases to trimming and J lost 4 bases; unmatched junction nucleotides: 6.